The 32 T cell receptor beta chains presented below share a single source sample, sequenced in a study of cytomegalovirus exposure and HLA in healthy donors. This table comes from immunoSEQ multiplex PCR, and its TCRdb copy is limited to in-frame clones, with some not included. The table records some 200,000 clones, roughly 84% of them present only once. The sequencing sample was made of PBMCs. These receptors all stem from a woman aged 25 to 39 in good health and CMV-seropositive.

The V call is TRBV18, the J call TRBJ1-1; 9 positions agree with TRBD1. CDR3 length: 14 amino acids. The J segment lost 11 bases and the V segment lost 3 bases, leaving 10 bases of the junction unmatched. The germline gives CDR1 KGHSH, CDR2 LQKENI. As DNA, the CDR3 is TGTGCCAGCTCACCTGATCAATGGGGGACAGGGGCTTTCTTT. It is translated as CASSPDQWGTGAFF.

V is TRBV7-9 and J is TRBJ2-1; D might be TRBD2 (5 bases). Trimming left V 8 bases short and J 7 bases short, with 24 bases between. Germline CDR1 reads SEHNR; CDR2 reads FQNEAQ (reference sequence). This CDR3 has 16 amino acids. CDR3 amino acids: CASGLFPLLLRNEQFF. The CDR3 nucleotides read TGTGCCAGCGGACTCTTTCCACTCTTACTAAGGAATGAGCAGTTCTTC. Variable domain in full (rest from reference TRBV7-9 and TRBJ2-1): DTGVSQNPRHKITKRGQNVTFRCDPISEHNRLYWYRQTLGQGPEFLTYFQNEAQLEKSRLLSDRFSAERPKGSFSTLEIQRTEQGDSAMYLCASGLFPLLLRNEQFFGPGTRLTVL.

The chain couples TRBV19 to TRBJ2-7; 8 nucleotides line up with TRBD2. The CDR3 sequence is 15 residues long. In germline, CDR1 is LNHDA, CDR2 SQIVND (reference sequence). Losses at the gene ends were 3 bases for V and 7 bases for J; bases not matched to a gene: 11. The CDR3, as DNA: TGTGCCAGTAGTATCAGCGGGAGTAGGCCAATGGAGCAGTACTTC. Protein sequence: CASSISGSRPMEQYF. Drawing the rest from reference TRBV19 and TRBJ2-7, the complete variable domain is DGGITQSPKYLFRKEGQNVTLSCEQNLNHDAMYWYRQDPGQGLRLIYYSQIVNDFQKGDIAEGYSVSREKKESFPLTVTSAQKNPTAFYLCASSISGSRPMEQYFGPGTRLTVT.

The chain links TRBV6-5 to TRBJ1-2; tentative D call: TRBD1 (5 bases). Germline values: CDR1 MNHEY, CDR2 SVGAGI. The CDR3 contains 13 residues. Trimming shortened V by 7 bases and J by 6 bases, and 15 bases separated the two germline ends. CDR3 DNA sequence: TGTGCCAGCACCCGGCGGGGGTCTCATGGCTACACCTTC. The encoded protein is CASTRRGSHGYTF.

The chain uses TRBV5-1 and TRBJ2-7; 9 bases agree with TRBD1. There are 17 residues in the CDR3. V shed 4 bases and J 2 bases; nucleotides not matched to a gene: 13. CDR1 is SGHRS and CDR2 is YFSETQ in the germline V gene. The CDR3 protein is CASSMGQGRYDPYEQYF. Written as DNA, the CDR3 is TGCGCCAGCAGCATGGGACAGGGCAGGTATGATCCCTACGAGCAGTACTTC. The full variable domain, rest sourced from reference TRBV5-1 and TRBJ2-7, is KAGVTQTPRYLIKTRGQQVTLSCSPISGHRSVSWYQQTPGQGLQFLFEYFSETQRNKGNFPGRFSGRQFSNSRSEMNVSTLELGDSALYLCASSMGQGRYDPYEQYFGPGTRLTVT.

This chain links TRBV7-6 with TRBJ1-1, with D hard to call. The V and J ends lost 2 bases and 1 base respectively, with 5 bases between them. The germline CDR1 and CDR2 sequences are SGHVS and FNYEAQ. The CDR3 spans 13 residues. The CDR3 DNA follows: TGTGCCAGCAGCTTATCAGGGAACACTGAAGCTTTCTTT. Protein sequence: CASSLSGNTEAFF.

The rearrangement uses TRBV7-9 and TRBJ1-1, with 8 bases lining up with TRBD1. Per germline, CDR1 SEHNR and CDR2 FQNEAQ (reference sequence). V lost 6 bases to trimming and J lost 0 bases; unmatched junction nucleotides: 9. The CDR3 runs to 16 residues. CDR3 in amino acids: CASSSSGQGLNTEAFF. CDR3 in DNA: TGTGCCAGCAGTTCTAGTGGACAGGGCTTGAACACTGAAGCTTTCTTT.

The rearrangement joins TRBV2 to TRBJ1-3; possible D gene TRBD1, 5 bases. The germline V gene encodes CDR1 SNHLY and CDR2 FYNNEI. This CDR3 contains 14 residues. Trimming took 5 bases from V and 0 from J, leaving 8 bases between them. The CDR3 here is CASSKTGSGNTIYF. Here the CDR3 DNA reads TGTGCCAGCAGTAAAACAGGCTCTGGAAACACCATATATTTT.

The J gene is TRBJ2-1, the V gene TRBV25-1; a possible D gene is TRBD2 (6 bases). The CDR3 spans 16 residues. Germline-derived CDR1 and CDR2 are MGHDK and SYGVNS. V was pared by 6 bases and J by 2 bases, with 17 bases between. CDR3 loop: CASSGSGSRAYNEQFF. Written as DNA, the CDR3 is TGTGCCAGCAGCGGGAGCGGGTCCAGAGCCTACAATGAGCAGTTCTTC. The full variable domain, in which reference TRBV25-1 and TRBJ2-1 provide the parts outside the CDR3, is EADIYQTPRYLVIGTGKKITLECSQTMGHDKMYWYQQDPGMELHLIHYSYGVNSTEKGDLSSESTVSRIRTEHFPLTLESARPSHTSQYLCASSGSGSRAYNEQFFGPGTRLTVL.

J is TRBJ1-2 and V is TRBV7-2, with TRBD1 as a possible D gene (6 bases). Germline loops: CDR1 SGHTA, CDR2 FQGNSA. V was trimmed by 3 bases and J by 4 bases, leaving 18 bases between them. The CDR3 contains 16 residues. Here the CDR3 reads CASSFLGQGSFYGYTF. CDR3 sequence (DNA): TGTGCCAGCAGCTTCCTTGGGCAGGGGTCTTTCTATGGCTACACCTTC.

The chain recombines TRBV9 with TRBJ2-2; D call uncertain. V lost 0 bases and J 4 bases, leaving 10 bases between the germline ends. Germline V lookup: CDR1 SGDLS, CDR2 YYNGEE. CDR3 length: 15 amino acids. The CDR3 DNA follows: TGTGCCAGCAGCGTAGGACTCCAACTCACCGGGGAGCTGTTTTTT. Translated, it gives CASSVGLQLTGELFF.

The rearrangement joins TRBV14 to TRBJ2-5; D uncertain. CDR1 and CDR2 from the germline V gene are SGHDN and FVKESK. The CDR3 is 14 residues long. Trimming pared 1 base from V and 7 bases from J, leaving 13 bases between. The CDR3 DNA reads TGTGCCAGCAGCCAAGTGGCAGAACCAGTGACCCAGTACTTC. It codes for CASSQVAEPVTQYF.

The chain recombines TRBV29-1 with TRBJ2-7; 7 positions agree with TRBD2. CDR3 length equals 14 residues. Unmatched junction bases numbered 5, after V lost 3 bases and J lost 0 bases. The germline V gene encodes CDR1 SQVTM and CDR2 ANQGSEA. The DNA for the CDR3 is TGCAGCGTTGATCTAGCGGAGGGCTCCTACGAGCAGTACTTC. Its protein is CSVDLAEGSYEQYF.

V usage is TRBV4-1 and J usage is TRBJ1-4; D perhaps matches TRBD1 (6 bases). Trimming removed 1 base at V and 4 bases at J, with 13 bases between. The CDR3 spans 16 residues. Germline CDR1 reads MGHRA; CDR2 reads YSYEKL. CDR3 in amino acids: CASSQVSDRFNEKLFF. The CDR3, as DNA: TGCGCCAGCAGCCAAGTATCGGACAGATTTAATGAAAAACTGTTTTTT.

The chain carries TRBV29-1 and TRBJ2-2; 10 nucleotides line up with TRBD1. V was pared by 8 bases and J by 1 base, with 7 bases of the junction left unmatched. The CDR3 length is 15 residues. CDR1 is SQVTM, CDR2 ANQGSEA, per germline. CDR3 coding DNA: TGCAGCTTCCGGACAGGGGGGATGAACACCGGGGAGCTGTTTTTT. As protein: CSFRTGGMNTGELFF.

The chain links TRBV6-6 to TRBJ1-1; D is perhaps TRBD1 (5 bases). Per the germline V gene, CDR1 is MNHNY and CDR2 is SVGAGI (reference sequence). The CDR3 totals 15 residues. V was pared by 4 bases and J by 1 base, with 13 bases between. CDR3 in amino acids: CASSWGGSGNTEAFF. CDR3 bases: TGTGCCAGCAGTTGGGGGGGGTCAGGGAACACTGAAGCTTTCTTT.

This clone was recorded only once. CDR3 DNA sequence: TGTGCCAGCAGCCTGCCGGGGCTAGCGGGAGCCGAGCAGTACTTC. This encodes CASSLPGLAGAEQYF. V and J are TRBV5-8 and TRBJ2-7, with 10 bases fitting TRBD2. The CDR3 is 15 residues long. Per germline, CDR1 SGHTS and CDR2 YDEGEE. V lost 4 bases, J lost 6 bases, and 10 bases stayed unmatched.

The chain links TRBV5-1 to TRBJ2-1, with D perhaps matching TRBD1 (7 bases). This CDR3 contains 16 residues. Germline V lookup: CDR1 SGHRS, CDR2 YFSETQ. V was clipped by 6 bases and J by 8 bases, with 24 bases between them. CDR3 DNA sequence: TGCGCCAGCAAAAGCCCAAGACAGGGAGGAATGGATGAGCAGTTCTTC. Residues: CASKSPRQGGMDEQFF.

This clone came up once. V usage is TRBV11-3 and J usage is TRBJ2-7, with 10 bases aligning to TRBD2. The CDR3 extends over 16 amino acids. Per germline, CDR1 SGHNT and CDR2 YENEEA. V lost 1 base to trimming and J lost 7 bases; unmatched junction nucleotides: 10. CDR3 nucleotides: TGTGCCAGCAGCTTAGGACGGCTAGCGGGAGAGGAGGAGCAGTACTTC. Translated, it gives CASSLGRLAGEEEQYF.

Only one count was recorded for this clone. The chain has TRBV19 and TRBJ1-2, with a possible D match to TRBD1 (5 bases). Trimming removed 5 bases from V and 5 bases from J, with 15 bases in between. Germline lookup yields CDR1 LNHDA and CDR2 SQIVND (reference sequence). The CDR3 is 14 residues long. The CDR3 region is CASSGRASLYGYTF. The CDR3 region has the DNA TGTGCCAGTAGTGGCAGGGCCTCGTTATATGGCTACACCTTC.

The chain carries TRBV9 and TRBJ1-4, with D possibly matching TRBD1 (5 bases). Per the germline V gene, CDR1 is SGDLS and CDR2 is YYNGEE. V dropped 3 bases and J dropped 8 bases, with 20 bases sitting between them. The CDR3 totals 16 residues. This CDR3 is CASSGRRDSAGEKLFF. CDR3 coding DNA: TGTGCCAGCAGCGGACGAAGGGACTCGGCGGGCGAAAAACTGTTTTTT. Full variable domain (rest looked up from reference TRBV9 and TRBJ1-4): DSGVTQTPKHLITATGQRVTLRCSPRSGDLSVYWYQQSLDQGLQFLIQYYNGEERAKGNILERFSAQQFPDLHSELNLSSLELGDSALYFCASSGRRDSAGEKLFFGSGTQLSVL.

This clone turned up a few times. The chain joins TRBV7-6 to TRBJ1-3; D not certain. Per the germline V gene, CDR1 is SGHVS and CDR2 is FNYEAQ. The CDR3 loop spans 14 amino acids. Trimming took 4 bases from V and 8 from J, leaving 15 bases between them. CDR3 sequence reads: CASSWSEGEHTIYF. The CDR3 nucleotides are TGTGCCAGCAGCTGGAGTGAGGGAGAGCACACCATATATTTT. The variable domain in full, completed from reference TRBV7-6 and TRBJ1-3, reads GAGVSQSPRYKVTKRGQDVALRCDPISGHVSLYWYRQALGQGPEFLTYFNYEAQQDKSGLPNDRFSAERPEGSISTLTIQRTEQRDSAMYRCASSWSEGEHTIYFGEGSWLTVV.

Worth noting for this clone: Distinct nucleotide sequences in the sample also encode this CDR3. V and J are TRBV27 and TRBJ2-7; 11 bases line up with TRBD2. The CDR3 length is 17 residues. Germline V gene sequence: CDR1 MNHEY, CDR2 SMNVEV (reference sequence). Trimming cost V 3 bases and J 2 bases; bases outside gene matches: 9. The CDR3 bases are TGTGCCAGCAGTTTCCTAGCGGGAGGAGGGACAACCTACGAGCAGTACTTC. It encodes CASSFLAGGGTTYEQYF.

V and J are TRBV27 and TRBJ1-1; no definite D call. The germline CDR1 and CDR2 sequences are MNHEY and SMNVEV (reference sequence). Trimming removed 2 bases from V and 0 bases from J, with 13 bases in between. The CDR3 has 16 residues. In DNA form, the CDR3 reads TGTGCCAGCAGTTTAATCCCTAGTTCCATGAACACTGAAGCTTTCTTT. It translates to CASSLIPSSMNTEAFF.

The chain carries TRBV18 and TRBJ1-3; D perhaps matches TRBD1 (6 bases). Germline lookup yields CDR1 KGHSH and CDR2 LQKENI. This CDR3 is built from 15 residues. Trimming removed 5 bases at V and 0 bases at J, with 11 bases between. The CDR3 DNA reads as TGTGCCAGCTCAGACAGGCAACCCTCTGGAAACACCATATATTTT. Translated, it gives CASSDRQPSGNTIYF. Combining the CDR3 with reference TRBV18 and TRBJ1-3 gives the whole variable domain NAGVMQNPRHLVRRRGQEARLRCSPMKGHSHVYWYRQLPEEGLKFMVYLQKENIIDESGMPKERFSAEFPKEGPSILRIQQVVRGDSAAYFCASSDRQPSGNTIYFGEGSWLTVV.

This clone was seen more than once but under ten times. The chain is built from TRBV27 and TRBJ1-4, with D maybe TRBD1 (5 bases). The CDR3 sequence is 14 residues long. Trimming cost V 4 bases and J 6 bases, with 12 bases left between them. Germline V gives CDR1 MNHEY, CDR2 SMNVEV (reference sequence). This CDR3 is CASSSATDDEKLFF. The CDR3 bases are TGTGCCAGCAGTTCGGCGACAGACGATGAAAAACTGTTTTTT.

The chain employs TRBV18 and TRBJ1-5; tentatively, D is TRBD1 (5 bases). The V end was cut by 6 bases, the J end by 7 bases, with 16 bases between. This CDR3 comprises 14 residues. CDR1 is KGHSH and CDR2 is LQKENI in the germline V gene. The CDR3 reads CASSPGRGGQPQHF. Written as DNA, the CDR3 is TGTGCCAGCTCCCCCGGGAGGGGAGGCCAGCCCCAGCATTTT.

The chain is built from TRBV30 and TRBJ1-1; the match to TRBD1 covers 8 bases. Losses at the gene ends were 5 bases for V and 6 bases for J; bases not matched to a gene: 5. The CDR3 runs to 12 residues. The V gene's germline CDR1 is GTSNPN and CDR2 SVGIG (reference sequence). For the CDR3, the DNA is TGTGCCTGGCGTAAGACAGGGGCTGAAGCTTTCTTT. This sequence encodes CAWRKTGAEAFF.

The chain has TRBV7-9 and TRBJ1-5, with TRBD1 identical over 7 bases. The CDR3 is 14 amino acids. The V segment lost 5 bases and the J segment 6 bases; nucleotides outside the gene matches: 7. The germline gives CDR1 SEHNR, CDR2 FQNEAQ (reference sequence). CDR3 protein: CASSDDRDFQPQHF. In DNA, the CDR3 is TGTGCCAGCAGCGACGACAGGGATTTTCAGCCCCAGCATTTT.

CDR3 nucleotides: TGTGCCAGTAGTCCCGACAATGAGCAGTTCTTC. Translation: CASSPDNEQFF. This chain joins TRBV19 and TRBJ2-1; D remains unclear. The V and J ends lost 5 bases and 5 bases respectively, with 4 bases between them. Germline CDR1 reads LNHDA; CDR2 reads SQIVND (reference sequence). This CDR3 contains 11 residues.

The rearrangement joins TRBV19 to TRBJ2-7; 7 bases fit TRBD1. With V trimmed by 3 bases and J by 3 bases, 8 bases remained unmatched. CDR3 length equals 15 residues. The germline V gene has CDR1 LNHDA and CDR2 SQIVND (reference sequence). The CDR3 DNA follows: TGTGCCAGTAGTATCCAAGGGACAGCTAACTACGAGCAGTACTTC. Translated, it gives CASSIQGTANYEQYF.

V gene TRBV5-1 combines with J gene TRBJ2-2; the D is unclear. The V and J ends lost 3 bases and 1 base respectively, with 13 bases between them. Germline V gives CDR1 SGHRS, CDR2 YFSETQ. The CDR3 loop spans 16 amino acids. CDR3 in DNA: TGCGCCAGCAGCTCTGGATCGGCAGGGAACACCGGGGAGCTGTTTTTT. It specifies CASSSGSAGNTGELFF.